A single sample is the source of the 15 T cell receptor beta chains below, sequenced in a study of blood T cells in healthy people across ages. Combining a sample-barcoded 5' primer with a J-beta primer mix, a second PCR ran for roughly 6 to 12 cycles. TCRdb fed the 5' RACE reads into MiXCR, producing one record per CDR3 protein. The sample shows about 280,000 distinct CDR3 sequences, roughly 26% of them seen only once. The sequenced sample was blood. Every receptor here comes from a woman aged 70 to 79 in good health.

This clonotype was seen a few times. The CDR3 DNA reads TGTGCCAGCAGGGGGAGGGGGAGGACTGAAGCTTTCTTT. It encodes CASRGRGRTEAFF. The chain joins TRBV28 to TRBJ1-1, with D tentatively TRBD1 (6 bases). Germline CDR1 MDHEN, CDR2 SYDVKM. The ends were cut back, 6 bases at V and 5 bases at J, with 13 bases in the middle. This CDR3 contains 13 residues.

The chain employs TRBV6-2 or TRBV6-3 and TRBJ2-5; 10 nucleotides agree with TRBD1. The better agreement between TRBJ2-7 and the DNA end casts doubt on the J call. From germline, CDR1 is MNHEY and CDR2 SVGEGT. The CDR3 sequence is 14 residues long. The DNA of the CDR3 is TGTGCCAGCAGGTCGGGACAGGGGTCCTACGAGCAGTACTTC. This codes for CASRSGQGSYEQYF.

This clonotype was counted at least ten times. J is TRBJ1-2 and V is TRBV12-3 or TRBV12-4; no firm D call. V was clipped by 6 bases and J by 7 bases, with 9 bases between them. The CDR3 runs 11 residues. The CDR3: CASSPMRGYTF. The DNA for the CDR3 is TGTGCCAGCAGCCCGATGCGTGGCTACACCTTC.

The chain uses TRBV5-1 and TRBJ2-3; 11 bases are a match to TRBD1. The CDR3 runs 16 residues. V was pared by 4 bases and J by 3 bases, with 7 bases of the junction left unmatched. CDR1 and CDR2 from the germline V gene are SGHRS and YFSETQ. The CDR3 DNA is TGCGCCAGCAGCGCCGGGACAGGGGGTTTTACAGATACGCAGTATTTT. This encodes CASSAGTGGFTDTQYF.

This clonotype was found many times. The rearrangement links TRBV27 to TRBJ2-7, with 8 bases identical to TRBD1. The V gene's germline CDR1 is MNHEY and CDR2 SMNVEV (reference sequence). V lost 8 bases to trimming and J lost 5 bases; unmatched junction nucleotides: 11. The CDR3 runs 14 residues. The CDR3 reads CASRRQGPPDEQYF. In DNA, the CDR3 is TGTGCCAGCCGCAGACAGGGGCCCCCAGACGAGCAGTACTTC.

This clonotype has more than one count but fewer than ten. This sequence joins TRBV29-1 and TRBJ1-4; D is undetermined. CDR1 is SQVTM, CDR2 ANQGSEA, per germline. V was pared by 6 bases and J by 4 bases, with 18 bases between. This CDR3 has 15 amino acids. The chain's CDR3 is CSVRTGGVVNEKLFF. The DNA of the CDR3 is TGCAGCGTCCGCACGGGCGGGGTGGTTAATGAAAAACTGTTTTTT.

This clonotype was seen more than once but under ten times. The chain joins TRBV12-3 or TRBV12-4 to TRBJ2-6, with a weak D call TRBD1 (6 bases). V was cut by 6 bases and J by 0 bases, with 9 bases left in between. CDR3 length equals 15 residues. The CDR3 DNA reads TGTGCCAGCAGCACCAGGGGCTCTGGGGCCAACGTCCTGACTTTC. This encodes CASSTRGSGANVLTF.

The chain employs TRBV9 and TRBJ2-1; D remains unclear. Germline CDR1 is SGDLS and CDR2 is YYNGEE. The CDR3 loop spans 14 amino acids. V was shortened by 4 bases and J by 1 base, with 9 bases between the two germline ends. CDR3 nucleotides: TGTGCCAGCAGCCCGCTGGGGTCCTACAATGAGCAGTTCTTC. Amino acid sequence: CASSPLGSYNEQFF.

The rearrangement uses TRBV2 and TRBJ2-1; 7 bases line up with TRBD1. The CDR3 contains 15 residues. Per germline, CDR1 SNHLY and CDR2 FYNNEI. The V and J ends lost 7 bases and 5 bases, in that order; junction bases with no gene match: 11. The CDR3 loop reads CASTRDRVGDNEQFF. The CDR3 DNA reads TGTGCCAGCACTCGTGACAGGGTAGGGGACAATGAGCAGTTCTTC.

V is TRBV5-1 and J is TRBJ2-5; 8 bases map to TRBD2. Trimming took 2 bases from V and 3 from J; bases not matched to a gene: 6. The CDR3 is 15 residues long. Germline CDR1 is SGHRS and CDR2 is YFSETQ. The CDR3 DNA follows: TGCGCCAGCAGCTTCGGAGGAGCGGGAGAAGAGACCCAGTACTTC. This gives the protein CASSFGGAGEETQYF.

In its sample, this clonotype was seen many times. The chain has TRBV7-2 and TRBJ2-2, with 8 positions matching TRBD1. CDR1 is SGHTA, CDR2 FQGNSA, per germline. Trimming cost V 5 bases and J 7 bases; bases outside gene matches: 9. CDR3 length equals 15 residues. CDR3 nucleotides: TGTGCCAGCAGCGCCCGGACAGGGAAAGGCGGGGAGCTGTTTTTT. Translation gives CASSARTGKGGELFF. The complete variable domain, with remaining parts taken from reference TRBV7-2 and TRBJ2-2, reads GAGVSQSPSNKVTEKGKDVELRCDPISGHTALYWYRQSLGQGLEFLIYFQGNSAPDKSGLPSDRFSAERTGGSVSTLTIQRTQQEDSAVYLCASSARTGKGGELFFGEGSRLTVL.

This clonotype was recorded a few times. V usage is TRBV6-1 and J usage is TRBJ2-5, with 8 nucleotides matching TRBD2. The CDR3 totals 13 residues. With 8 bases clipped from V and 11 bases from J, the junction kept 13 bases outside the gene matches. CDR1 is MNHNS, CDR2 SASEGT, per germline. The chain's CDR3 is CASHLSGRGEQYF. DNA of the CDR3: TGTGCCAGCCACCTCAGCGGGAGAGGGGAGCAGTACTTC.

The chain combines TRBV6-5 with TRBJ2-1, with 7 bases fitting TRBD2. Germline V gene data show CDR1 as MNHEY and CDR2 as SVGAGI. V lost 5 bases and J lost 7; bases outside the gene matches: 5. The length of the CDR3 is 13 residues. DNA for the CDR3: TGTGCCAGCAGTCCAGACGGGGGGAATGAGCAGTTCTTC. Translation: CASSPDGGNEQFF.

In DNA, the CDR3 is TGCGCCAGCAGCTCCGTAGCGGGAGGAGGAAACATTCAGTACTTC. This gives the protein CASSSVAGGGNIQYF. This chain uses TRBV5-1 with TRBJ2-4, with TRBD2 matching 10 bases. The CDR3 is 15 amino acids. Germline CDR1 and CDR2: SGHRS and YFSETQ. J gave up 6 bases and V 3 bases, and 6 bases lay outside the gene matches.

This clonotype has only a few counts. DNA for the CDR3: TGTGCCAGCAGCCAGCCGAACACCGGGGAGCTGTTTTTT. It translates to CASSQPNTGELFF. This rearrangement joins TRBV9 to TRBJ2-2; D gene unclear. V was shortened by 4 bases and J by 0 bases, with 4 bases between the two germline ends. CDR1 is SGDLS, CDR2 YYNGEE, per germline. The CDR3 is 13 amino acids.